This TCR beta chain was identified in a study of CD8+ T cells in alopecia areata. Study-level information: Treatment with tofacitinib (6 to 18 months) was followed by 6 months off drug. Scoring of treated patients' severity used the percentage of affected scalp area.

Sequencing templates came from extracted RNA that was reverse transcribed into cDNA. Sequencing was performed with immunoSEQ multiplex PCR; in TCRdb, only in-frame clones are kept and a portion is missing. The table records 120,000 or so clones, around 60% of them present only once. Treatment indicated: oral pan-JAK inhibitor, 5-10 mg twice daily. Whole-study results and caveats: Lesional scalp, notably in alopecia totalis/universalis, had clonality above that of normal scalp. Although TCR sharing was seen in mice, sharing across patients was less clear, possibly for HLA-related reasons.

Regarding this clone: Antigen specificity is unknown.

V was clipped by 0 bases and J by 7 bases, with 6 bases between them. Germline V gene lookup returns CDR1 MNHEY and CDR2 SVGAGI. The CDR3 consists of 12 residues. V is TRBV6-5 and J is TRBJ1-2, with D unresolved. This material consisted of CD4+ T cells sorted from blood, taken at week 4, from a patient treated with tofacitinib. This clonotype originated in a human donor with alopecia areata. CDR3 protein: CASSYSGFGYTF. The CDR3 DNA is TGTGCCAGCAGTTACTCAGGGTTTGGCTACACCTTC.